Below, one T cell receptor (beta chain) is given with its context. These data come from a study of blood T cell repertoires in COVID-19. Using immunoSEQ multiplex PCR, the repertoire was profiled, and TCRdb retains in-frame clones only, with some absent. The sample holds some 170,000 clones, roughly 87% seen once. The age range of participants was 18 to 89 years, with residence in some 25 US areas. Categorization into cohorts depended on clinical history that participants reported. V was cut by 3 bases and J by 3 bases, with 11 bases left in between. This CDR3 is 14 amino acids long. Per the germline V gene, CDR1 is KGHSH and CDR2 is LQKENI.

The source material was PBMCs or T cells enriched from blood (not recorded which). The J gene is TRBJ1-2, the V gene TRBV18; perhaps TRBD1 as D (5 bases). This TCR was recovered from a human donor with acute COVID-19. The donor label of this sample is uncertain. In DNA form, the CDR3 reads TGTGCCAGCTCACCGGCAGGGATGGACTATGGCTACACCTTC. Protein product: CASSPAGMDYGYTF. Combining the CDR3 with reference TRBV18 and TRBJ1-2 gives the whole variable domain NAGVMQNPRHLVRRRGQEARLRCSPMKGHSHVYWYRQLPEEGLKFMVYLQKENIIDESGMPKERFSAEFPKEGPSILRIQQVVRGDSAAYFCASSPAGMDYGYTFGSGTRLTVV.